These 28 T cell receptor beta chains were all obtained from the same sample, sequenced in a study of regulatory T cells in long-lasting Graves disease. Researchers made TCR beta libraries by using iRepertoire HTBI primers and running Arm-PCR on CDR3 regions. One entry per CDR3 protein results from TCRdb running MiXCR on the multiplex PCR reads. Counted here are some 470,000 distinct CDR3 sequences, around a fifth occurring once; the ten biggest clones make up roughly 7.7%. Stated time point: persistent/refractory GD, antithyroid drugs over 5 years with positive TRAb. PBMC-derived RNA was used for the TCR library. This specimen consisted of peripheral blood mononuclear cells (PBMCs), obtained when the disease was refractory, from a patient treated with antithyroid drugs. All receptors come from a female donor with Graves disease.

This clonotype was detected ten times or more. The V and J genes are TRBV7-9 and TRBJ2-3, with 9 bases matching TRBD2. The CDR3 contains 16 residues. From germline, CDR1 is SEHNR and CDR2 FQNEAQ (reference sequence). V trimming: 1 base; J trimming: 0 bases; junction bases outside the gene matches: 2. CDR3 region: CASSLELAGSTDTQYF. The CDR3 DNA sequence: TGTGCCAGCAGCTTAGAACTAGCGGGTAGCACAGATACGCAGTATTTT.

This clonotype has a count of ten or more. V is TRBV6-1 and J is TRBJ2-5; TRBD2 agrees at 8 bases. The J segment lost 4 bases and the V segment lost 6 bases, leaving 7 bases of the junction unmatched. The CDR3 has 14 amino acids. Per germline, CDR1 MNHNS and CDR2 SASEGT. DNA for the CDR3: TGTGCCAGCAGCGTAGCGGGACTGGGAGAGACCCAGTACTTC. It is translated as CASSVAGLGETQYF.

The chain recombines TRBV7-9 with TRBJ2-5, with 15 bases identical to TRBD2. The CDR3 has 17 amino acids. Germline loops: CDR1 SEHNR, CDR2 FQNEAQ (reference sequence). J lost 4 bases, V lost 5 bases, and 8 bases had no gene match. For the CDR3, the DNA is TGTGCCAGCAGCCCCGGACTAGCGGGGGGGCGTCGAGAGACCCAGTACTTC. This translates into CASSPGLAGGRRETQYF.

This clonotype was seen a handful of times. The CDR3 region has the DNA TGTGCCAGCAGCTTGGAAGTGGTTAGGGAGAACACTGAAGCTTTCTTT. Its translation: CASSLEVVRENTEAFF. This chain uses TRBV5-6 with TRBJ1-1, with no clear D. This CDR3 region has 16 residues. The V end was cut by 0 bases, the J end by 1 base, with 13 bases between. The germline CDR1 and CDR2 sequences are SGHDT and YYEEEE.

This clonotype has only a few counts. V and J are TRBV11-2 and TRBJ2-7; D may be TRBD2 (5 bases). V was clipped by 2 bases and J by 0 bases, with 11 bases between them. Germline CDR1 is SGHAT and CDR2 is FQNNGV. This CDR3 comprises 15 residues. CDR3 sequence reads: CASSLQAGDSYEQYF. The DNA of the CDR3 is TGTGCCAGCAGCTTACAGGCCGGGGACTCCTACGAGCAGTACTTC.

Only a few counts were recorded for this clonotype. The missing conserved phenylalanine or tryptophan at the end of this CDR3 makes a read error likely. V usage is TRBV29-1 and J usage is TRBJ1-2, with a possible D match to TRBD1 (5 bases). The V end lost 3 bases, the J end lost 8 bases, and 10 bases lay between the germline ends. CDR3 length: 11 residues. Germline CDR1 SQVTM, CDR2 ANQGSEA. The chain's CDR3 is CSVDSPGGYTL. The CDR3 bases are TGCAGCGTTGACTCTCCAGGGGGCTACACCCTC.

The chain joins TRBV7-9 to TRBJ1-1; D call uncertain. The CDR3 has 14 amino acids. Germline V gene data show CDR1 as SEHNR and CDR2 as FQNEAQ (reference sequence). V shed 6 bases and J shed 1 base, with 12 bases lying between them. Written as DNA, the CDR3 is TGTGCCAGCAGAAATGAGGCAGAGAACACTGAAGCTTTCTTT. It codes for CASRNEAENTEAFF. Looking up the rest from reference TRBV7-9 and TRBJ1-1 gives the full variable domain: DTGVSQNPRHKITKRGQNVTFRCDPISEHNRLYWYRQTLGQGPEFLTYFQNEAQLEKSRLLSDRFSAERPKGSFSTLEIQRTEQGDSAMYLCASRNEAENTEAFFGQGTRLTVV.

This clonotype has ten or more counts. The genes are TRBV30 and TRBJ1-1, with unresolved D. With 0 bases removed from V and 1 base from J, the gap between germline ends came to 9 bases. CDR3 length equals 14 residues. Looked up from germline, CDR1 is GTSNPN and CDR2 is SVGIG (reference sequence). The CDR3 DNA follows: TGTGCCTGGAGTGTCGGACTCCCGAACACTGAAGCTTTCTTT. This encodes CAWSVGLPNTEAFF.

The chain carries TRBV27 and TRBJ2-6; 7 nucleotides match TRBD2. The CDR3 length is 19 residues. Germline loops: CDR1 MNHEY, CDR2 SMNVEV (reference sequence). V was clipped by 3 bases and J by 0 bases; unmatched bases: 11. CDR3 sequence: CASSFRLQRGSSGANVLTF. The CDR3 coding sequence is TGTGCCAGCAGTTTCAGACTTCAGCGGGGCAGCTCTGGGGCCAACGTCCTGACTTTC.

This clonotype has ten or more counts. The CDR3 bases are TGTGCCAGCAGCGTAGGACGGCTTAACACTGAAGCTTTCTTT. Amino acids: CASSVGRLNTEAFF. The chain joins TRBV9 to TRBJ1-1; D is uncertain. V lost 0 bases and J lost 2, with 8 bases in between. Germline V lookup: CDR1 SGDLS, CDR2 YYNGEE. The CDR3 sequence is 14 residues long.

This clonotype was observed a few times. V gene TRBV30 combines with J gene TRBJ2-4; the match to TRBD2 covers 9 bases. Germline V gene lookup returns CDR1 GTSNPN and CDR2 SVGIG (reference sequence). J gave up 3 bases and V 1 base, and 4 bases lay outside the gene matches. The CDR3 is 15 residues long. CDR3 region: CAWSAAGGLKNIQYF. CDR3 nucleotides: TGTGCCTGGAGTGCTGCGGGAGGGCTCAAAAACATTCAGTACTTC.

The chain is built from TRBV7-9 and TRBJ1-1; D call uncertain. Trimming pared 1 base from V and 0 bases from J, leaving 6 bases between. The CDR3 is 14 residues long. Looked up from germline, CDR1 is SEHNR and CDR2 is FQNEAQ (reference sequence). As DNA, the CDR3 is TGTGCCAGCAGCTTAGTTGAGATGAACACTGAAGCTTTCTTT. Protein: CASSLVEMNTEAFF.

The chain employs TRBV7-8 and TRBJ2-2; 7 nucleotides line up with TRBD2. From germline, CDR1 is SGHVS and CDR2 FQNEAQ. The CDR3 length is 15 residues. The J segment lost 4 bases and the V segment lost 1 base, leaving 3 bases of the junction unmatched. The CDR3 DNA reads as TGTGCCAGCAGCTTAGACGGGAGGCTCACCGGGGAGCTGTTTTTT. It translates to CASSLDGRLTGELFF.

This clonotype was recorded at least ten times. The gene calls are TRBV2 and TRBJ1-1; D gene ambiguous. V was cut by 6 bases and J by 11 bases, with 16 bases left in between. CDR3 length: 12 residues. Germline V gene sequence: CDR1 SNHLY, CDR2 FYNNEI. CDR3 in DNA: TGTGCCAGCAGCAACGAGGGTAACGGGGCTTTCTTT. It codes for CASSNEGNGAFF.

This clonotype was counted at least ten times. This chain joins TRBV2 and TRBJ2-7; maybe TRBD2 (5 bases). Per the germline V gene, CDR1 is SNHLY and CDR2 is FYNNEI. V lost 7 bases and J lost 4, with 14 bases in between. The CDR3 is made up of 13 amino acids. For the CDR3, the DNA is TGTGCCAGCATTGCCCGGAGCGGTTACGAGCAGTACTTC. This codes for CASIARSGYEQYF.

The rearrangement links TRBV7-9 to TRBJ1-1; TRBD1 is a possible D gene (6 bases). Germline V gene lookup returns CDR1 SEHNR and CDR2 FQNEAQ (reference sequence). The CDR3 contains 17 residues. Trimming left V 5 bases short and J 0 bases short, with 19 bases between. The CDR3 DNA reads TGTGCCAGCAGCATTACGAACCTGAGACAGGTGAACACTGAAGCTTTCTTT. Its translation is CASSITNLRQVNTEAFF.

The chain couples TRBV3-1 to TRBJ2-2; D gene ambiguous. V was pared by 0 bases and J by 4 bases, with 6 bases between. The CDR3 contains 14 residues. Germline-derived CDR1 and CDR2 are LGHDT and YNNKEL (reference sequence). As DNA, the CDR3 is TGTGCCAGCAGCCAAGAAGGGTCCACCGGGGAGCTGTTTTTT. Protein product: CASSQEGSTGELFF.

This clonotype was counted once. The chain carries TRBV29-1 and TRBJ2-3; 8 bases fit TRBD2. The CDR3 length is 14 residues. The germline V gene encodes CDR1 SQVTM and CDR2 ANQGSEA. Trimming at V came to 5 bases and at J to 9 bases, leaving 13 bases not matched to a gene. CDR3 amino acids: CSVSTDSAGGTQYF. The CDR3 DNA follows: TGCAGCGTTTCGACAGATTCGGCGGGAGGAACGCAGTATTTT.

This sequence joins TRBV18 and TRBJ2-7; D possibly matches TRBD1 or TRBD2 (6 bases each). CDR1 is KGHSH and CDR2 is LQKENI in the germline V gene. V was trimmed by 0 bases and J by 6 bases, leaving 18 bases between them. CDR3 length: 16 residues. The CDR3 DNA reads TGTGCCAGCTCACCACCGGTCGGGGGCGCAGGTGGCGAGCAGTACTTC. The encoded protein is CASSPPVGGAGGEQYF. The full variable domain, completed using reference TRBV18 and TRBJ2-7, is NAGVMQNPRHLVRRRGQEARLRCSPMKGHSHVYWYRQLPEEGLKFMVYLQKENIIDESGMPKERFSAEFPKEGPSILRIQQVVRGDSAAYFCASSPPVGGAGGEQYFGPGTRLTVT.

This clonotype was counted between two and nine times. The CDR3: CSAPGTGYVNEKLFF. CDR3 nucleotides: TGCAGTGCTCCTGGGACGGGATACGTCAATGAAAAACTGTTTTTT. J is TRBJ1-4 and V is TRBV20-1, with D possibly matching TRBD1 (5 bases). CDR1 DFQATT and CDR2 SNEGSKA come from the germline V gene (reference sequence). V was clipped by 5 bases and J by 5 bases, with 18 bases between them. This CDR3 spans 15 amino acids.

There are many counts of this clonotype. The rearrangement links TRBV7-2 to TRBJ2-7; D may be TRBD2 (5 bases). The ends were cut back, 6 bases at V and 2 bases at J, with 8 bases in the middle. Germline V gene lookup returns CDR1 SGHTA and CDR2 FQGNSA. The CDR3 has 12 amino acids. CDR3 nucleotides: TGTGCCAGCAGTTCCGGGACCTACGAGCAGTACTTC. Encoded protein: CASSSGTYEQYF.

This clonotype was observed at least ten times. The chain links TRBV7-2 to TRBJ2-4; 7 bases are a match to TRBD2. The germline CDR1 and CDR2 sequences are SGHTA and FQGNSA. There are 14 residues in the CDR3. V trimming: 3 bases; J trimming: 7 bases; junction bases outside the gene matches: 6. This chain's CDR3 is CASSFEAGWNIQYF. The CDR3 DNA follows: TGTGCCAGCAGCTTCGAAGCGGGGTGGAACATTCAGTACTTC.

This clonotype came up many times. V is TRBV11-2 and J is TRBJ2-5, with no clear D. Germline CDR1 is SGHAT and CDR2 is FQNNGV. V lost 1 base and J lost 2, with 8 bases in between. This CDR3 region has 14 residues. The CDR3 DNA follows: TGTGCCAGCAGCTTAGTCGGGTTACAAGAGACCCAGTACTTC. This codes for CASSLVGLQETQYF.

This clonotype has a handful of counts. This chain uses TRBV9 with TRBJ1-5; TRBD1 might be the D (5 bases). The CDR3 has 15 residues. CDR1 SGDLS and CDR2 YYNGEE come from the germline V gene. V gave up 4 bases and J gave up 0 bases, with 11 bases separating them. CDR3 region: CASSISGLSNQPQHF. The CDR3 bases are TGTGCCAGCAGCATCTCGGGACTTAGCAATCAGCCCCAGCATTTT.

V and J are TRBV18 and TRBJ2-7, with D perhaps being TRBD1 or TRBD2 (5 bases each). The germline V gene has CDR1 KGHSH and CDR2 LQKENI. The CDR3 spans 13 residues. V shed 3 bases and J shed 6 bases, with 12 bases lying between them. CDR3 DNA sequence: TGTGCCAGCTCACCTCTGGGGGAGTCCGAGCAGTACTTC. This encodes CASSPLGESEQYF. Drawing the rest from reference TRBV18 and TRBJ2-7, the complete variable domain is NAGVMQNPRHLVRRRGQEARLRCSPMKGHSHVYWYRQLPEEGLKFMVYLQKENIIDESGMPKERFSAEFPKEGPSILRIQQVVRGDSAAYFCASSPLGESEQYFGPGTRLTVT.

This clonotype appeared many times. V gene TRBV2 combines with J gene TRBJ1-2, with 10 bases that match TRBD1. The CDR3 covers 16 residues. Germline CDR1 and CDR2: SNHLY and FYNNEI. The J segment lost 4 bases and the V segment lost 2 bases, leaving 7 bases of the junction unmatched. CDR3 nucleotides: TGTGCCAGCAGTGAATGGGAGGACAGGGGGATCTATGGCTACACCTTC. Translated, it gives CASSEWEDRGIYGYTF.

This clonotype was detected a few times. The CDR3 spells CASSLLVGGHGYTF. CDR3 DNA sequence: TGTGCCAGCAGCTTACTCGTGGGGGGCCATGGCTACACCTTC. This chain uses TRBV7-9 with TRBJ1-2, with D maybe TRBD1 (6 bases). The CDR3 is 14 residues long. Trimming took 2 bases from V and 6 from J, leaving 13 bases between them. CDR1 and CDR2 (germline): SEHNR, FQNEAQ (reference sequence).

The chain carries TRBV20-1 and TRBJ1-5; possibly TRBD1 for D (6 bases). This CDR3 comprises 15 residues. Per the germline V gene, CDR1 is DFQATT and CDR2 is SNEGSKA (reference sequence). Trimming shortened V by 3 bases and J by 0 bases, and 12 bases separated the two germline ends. This CDR3 is CSASRGSYSNQPQHF. CDR3 bases: TGCAGTGCTAGCAGGGGATCTTATAGCAATCAGCCCCAGCATTTT.